This is a list of T cell receptor beta chains from one sample in a study of T cell responses to AZD1222 COVID-19 vaccine. Sequenced by immunoSEQ multiplex PCR; TCRdb stores in-frame clones only, minus some. This sample yields approximately 99,000 clones, of which 86% are seen a single time; around 3.2% belongs to the top ten. Sequenced here: peripheral blood, sampled on day 0 of AZD1222 vaccination. Receptor source: an adult in good health. CDR3s include the opening cysteine and the closing phenylalanine or tryptophan. A D gene is named only where the DNA matches it firmly. Clone size, where shown, is once, few, many, or a class for clones that have expanded.

TRBJ2-5	NA	TRBD2	TRBV7-2	CASSPPGLAGVGTQYF	TGTGCCAGCAGCCCTCCGGGACTAGCGGGGGTGGGGACCCAGTACTTC
TRBJ2-1	NA	NA	TRBV6-5	CASSYSSGGLYNEQFF	TGTGCCAGCAGTTACTCGTCCGGGGGGCTCTACAATGAGCAGTTCTTC
TRBJ1-1	NA	NA	TRBV9	CASSASGDTEAFF	TGTGCCAGCAGCGCCTCGGGGGACACTGAAGCTTTCTTT
TRBJ1-5	NA	NA	TRBV27	CASSLEARQNQPQHF	TGTGCCAGCAGTTTAGAGGCCCGCCAAAATCAGCCCCAGCATTTT
TRBJ2-1	NA	TRBD1	TRBV6-1	CASSEKWTGAYNEQFF	TGTGCCAGCAGTGAAAAGTGGACAGGGGCCTACAATGAGCAGTTCTTC
TRBJ1-2	NA	NA	TRBV18	CASSPLDSANYGYTF	TGTGCCAGCTCACCACTAGACTCGGCTAACTATGGCTACACCTTC
TRBJ1-4	NA	NA	TRBV11-2	CASSSRVDPLGEKLFF	TGTGCCAGCAGCTCCCGGGTGGACCCACTAGGGGAAAAACTGTTTTTT
TRBJ2-2	NA	TRBD1	TRBV19	CASRTNRGRGTGELFF	TGTGCCAGTAGAACGAACAGGGGGCGCGGCACCGGGGAGCTGTTTTTT
TRBJ2-1	once	TRBD2	TRBV4-1	CASSQGLAGESSYNEQFF	TGCGCCAGCAGCCAAGGGCTAGCGGGGGAGAGCTCCTACAATGAGCAGTTCTTC
TRBJ1-2	NA	NA	TRBV5-1	CASRVGFPDQGYTF	TGCGCCAGCAGAGTTGGGTTTCCGGATCAGGGCTACACCTTC
TRBJ1-3	NA	NA	TRBV18	CASSQTSREAGNTIYF	TGTGCCAGCTCACAAACTTCACGGGAGGCTGGAAACACCATATATTTT
TRBJ2-5	NA	NA	TRBV7-9	CASSFMGEETQYF	TGTGCCAGCAGCTTCATGGGGGAAGAGACCCAGTACTTC
TRBJ2-6	NA	NA	TRBV23-1	CASSQPGVGANVLTF	TGCGCCAGCAGTCAACCGGGGGTAGGGGCCAACGTCCTGACTTTC
TRBJ2-2	NA	NA	TRBV7-7	CASSWDWFGELFF	TGTGCCAGCAGCTGGGACTGGTTCGGGGAGCTGTTTTTT
TRBJ2-1	NA	NA	TRBV5-8	CASSLLRFSSYNEQFF	TGTGCCAGCAGCCTCCTGAGGTTTAGCTCCTACAATGAGCAGTTCTTC
TRBJ2-7	NA	NA	TRBV11-2	CASSSFPGPSYEQYF	TGTGCCAGCAGCTCCTTCCCGGGACCCTCCTACGAGCAGTACTTC
TRBJ2-7	NA	NA	TRBV30	CAWSVVSSSYEQYF	TGTGCCTGGAGTGTCGTGAGCAGCTCCTACGAGCAGTACTTC
TRBJ1-5	NA	NA	TRBV10-3	CAISVGEGTEGHQPQHF	TGTGCCATCAGTGTAGGGGAGGGGACTGAAGGACATCAGCCCCAGCATTTT
TRBJ1-1	once	NA	TRBV6-2/TRBV6-3	CASSYGSIKGTEAFF	TGTGCCAGCAGTTACGGGTCGATTAAGGGAACTGAAGCTTTCTTT
TRBJ2-2	NA	NA	TRBV4-1	CASSPSGGGELFF	TGCGCCAGCAGCCCATCCGGGGGCGGGGAGCTGTTTTTT
TRBJ1-1	NA	TRBD1	TRBV29-1	CSVEGDRGNTEAFF	TGCAGCGTTGAAGGTGACAGGGGGAACACTGAAGCTTTCTTT
TRBJ1-1	many	TRBD1	TRBV7-8	CASSSRTGPTEAFF	TGTGCCAGCAGCTCCAGGACAGGCCCAACTGAAGCTTTCTTT
TRBJ2-7	NA	TRBD1	TRBV18	CASSPGTGGTYEQYF	TGTGCCAGCTCACCCGGGACAGGGGGGACCTACGAGCAGTACTTC
TRBJ2-7	NA	NA	TRBV14	CASSQELGSYEQYF	TGTGCCAGCAGCCAAGAGTTGGGGTCATACGAGCAGTACTTC
TRBJ2-7	NA	NA	TRBV5-8	CASSLVASTEQYF	TGTGCCAGCAGCTTGGTCGCTAGCACCGAGCAGTACTTC
TRBJ1-2	NA	NA	TRBV30	CAWSKGYGDYGYTF	TGTGCCTGGAGTAAGGGATACGGGGACTATGGCTACACCTTC
TRBJ1-5	NA	NA	TRBV19	CASSIWGDQPQHF	TGTGCCAGTAGTATTTGGGGGGATCAGCCCCAGCATTTT
TRBJ1-1	NA	TRBD1	TRBV19	CASSIIQGAGEAFF	TGTGCCAGTAGTATAATACAGGGGGCCGGTGAAGCTTTCTTT
TRBJ2-5	NA	TRBD2	TRBV6-6	CASTPTHSGVVKTQYF	TGTGCCAGCACCCCTACCCATAGCGGGGTCGTAAAGACCCAGTACTTC
TRBJ1-1	NA	NA	TRBV18	CASQRMEGTEAFF	TGTGCCAGCCAGAGGATGGAGGGCACTGAAGCTTTCTTT
TRBJ1-2	NA	NA	TRBV30	CAWSVPVFGYTF	TGTGCCTGGAGTGTTCCAGTTTTTGGCTACACCTTC
TRBJ2-7	NA	NA	TRBV29-1	CSALFEGRFLSSYEQYF	TGCAGCGCCCTATTCGAGGGCCGATTCCTATCCTCCTACGAGCAGTACTTC
TRBJ1-2	NA	TRBD1	TRBV7-8	CASSPDRAIGYTF	TGTGCCAGCTCACCTGACAGGGCAATTGGCTACACCTTC
TRBJ1-5	once	NA	TRBV19	CASSMGGGQPQHF	TGTGCCAGTAGTATGGGGGGCGGTCAGCCCCAGCATTTT
TRBJ1-2	NA	TRBD1	TRBV6-5	CATHRGHGYTF	TGTGCCACCCACAGGGGTCATGGCTACACCTTC
TRBJ2-2	NA	TRBD1	TRBV7-3	CASSLIGTGGTGELFF	TGTGCCAGCAGCTTAATTGGGACAGGGGGGACCGGGGAGCTGTTTTTT
TRBJ1-5	once	TRBD1	TRBV19	CASSLPTGRGQPQHF	TGTGCCAGTAGTCTCCCGACAGGGCGCGGACAGCCCCAGCATTTT